The TCR beta chain described here comes from a study of CD8 T cells in ankylosing spondylitis. Study results and caveats: Significant enrichment of disease-linked clones was reported in matched ankylosing spondylitis synovial fluid. It appeared that ankylosing spondylitis blood was characterized by a TCR beta motif of several highly homologous variants. Earlier authors reported some of these motif variants in reactive arthritis synovial fluid and blood.

CDR1 and CDR2 (germline): DFQATT, SNEGSKA (reference sequence). The CDR3 extends over 13 amino acids. With 1 base removed from V and 5 bases from J, the gap between germline ends came to 12 bases. TCRdb redid the calling of the 5' RACE reads with MiXCR, one entry per CDR3 protein. The sample lists fewer than 250,000 distinct CDR3 sequences, approximately 10% occurring once. This clonotype was seen many times. Antigen specificity is unknown. Sequenced sample: blood, either unsorted or a sorted T cell fraction (not recorded which). The sequence came from a male donor with ankylosing spondylitis or in good health (not recorded which). This chain links TRBV20-1 with TRBJ2-7; D may be TRBD2 (5 bases). The CDR3, as DNA: TGCAGTGCTAGAGTGCAAGGGAGCGACGAGCAGTACTTC. Protein sequence: CSARVQGSDEQYF.